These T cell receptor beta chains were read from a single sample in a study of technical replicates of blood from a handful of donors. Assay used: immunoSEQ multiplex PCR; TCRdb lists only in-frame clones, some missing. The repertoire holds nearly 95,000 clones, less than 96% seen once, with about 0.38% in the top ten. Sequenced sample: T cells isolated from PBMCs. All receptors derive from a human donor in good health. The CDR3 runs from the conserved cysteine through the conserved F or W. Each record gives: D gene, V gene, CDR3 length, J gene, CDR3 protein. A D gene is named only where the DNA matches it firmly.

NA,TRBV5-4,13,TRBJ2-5,CASSLRGQETQYF
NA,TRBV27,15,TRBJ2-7,CASSRGLLYSYEQYF
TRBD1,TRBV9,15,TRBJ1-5,CASSVGQGGNQPQHF
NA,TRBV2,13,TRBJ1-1,CAIKGLRNTEAFF
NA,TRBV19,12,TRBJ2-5,CASAGSWETQYF
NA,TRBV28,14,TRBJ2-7,CASSLSAGLYEQYF
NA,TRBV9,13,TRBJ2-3,CASSSRLADTQYF
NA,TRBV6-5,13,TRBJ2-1,CASSYPLGNEQFF
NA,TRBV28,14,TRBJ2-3,CASSLARVLDTQYF
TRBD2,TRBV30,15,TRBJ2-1,CAWSVQLAAYNEQFF
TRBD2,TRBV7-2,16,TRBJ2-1,CASSLSRASGREGQFF
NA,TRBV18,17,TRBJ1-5,CASSPIIVMARRQPQHF
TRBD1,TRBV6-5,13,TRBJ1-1,CAVQGAPNTEAFF
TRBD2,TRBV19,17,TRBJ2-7,CASSVYTSGTKAYEQYF
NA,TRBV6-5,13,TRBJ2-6,CASRAFGANVLTF
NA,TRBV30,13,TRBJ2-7,CAWSGTESYEQYF
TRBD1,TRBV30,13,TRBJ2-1,CAWIVGTGFEQFF
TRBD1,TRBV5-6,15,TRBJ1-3,CASSSGQGSGNTIYF
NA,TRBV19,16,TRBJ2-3,CASSSRTSLGGDTQYF
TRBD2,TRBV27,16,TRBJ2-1,CASSLVPSGRRDEQFF
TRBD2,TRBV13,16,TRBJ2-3,CASSSGLAGVLDTQYF
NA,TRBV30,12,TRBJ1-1,CAWIRQATEAFF
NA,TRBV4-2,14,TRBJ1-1,CASSQDVRGTEAFF
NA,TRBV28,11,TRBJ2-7,CASSGSYEQYF
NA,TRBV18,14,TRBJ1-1,CASSPMDSNTEAFF
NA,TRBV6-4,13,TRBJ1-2,CASSDVAGYGYTF
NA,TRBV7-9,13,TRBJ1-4,CASSLVPNEKLFF
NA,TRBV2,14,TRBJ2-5,CASSEMVRGETQYF
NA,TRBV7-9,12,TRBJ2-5,CASSFSPETQYF
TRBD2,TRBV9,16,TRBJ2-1,CASGTSGDRSGDEQFF
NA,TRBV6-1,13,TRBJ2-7,CAGSEATTYEQYF
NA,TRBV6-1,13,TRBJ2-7,CASSVGTPYEQYF
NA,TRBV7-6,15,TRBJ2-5,CASSNGEVMGETQYF
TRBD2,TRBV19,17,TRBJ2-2,CATMPGLAGGWTGELFF
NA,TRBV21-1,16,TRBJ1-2,CASSKGTGYKTYGYTF